The rows below give T cell receptor beta chains drawn from one sample of a study of T-cell reconstitution after alpha-beta-depleted transplantation in children. TCRdb re-called the PCR reads with MiXCR, one entry per CDR3 protein. The sample shows about a million distinct CDR3 sequences, about 29% of them seen only once. The sample consisted of PBMCs, mostly from graft donor cells, taken 360 days after TCRalphabeta/CD19-depleted stem cell transplant. The receptors were sampled from a boy in the first two years of life who had a stem cell transplant for SCID, so the T cells may come from the graft donor. The CDR3 runs from the conserved cysteine through the conserved F or W. The D gene is left open where the match is weak. The size entry is marked missing in some rows and otherwise reads once, few, many or a size class.

cdr3_length: 14
d_call: NA
j_call: TRBJ1-1
clone_size: NA
v_call: TRBV7-6
cdr3_nt: TGTGCCAGCAGCCCGTATCCCGGGAACACTGAAGCTTTCTTT
cdr3_aa: CASSPYPGNTEAFF

cdr3_length: 15
d_call: NA
j_call: TRBJ1-3
clone_size: few
v_call: TRBV6-2/TRBV6-3
cdr3_nt: TGTGCCAGCAGTTCACCGGTCGTGGGTGGAAACACCATATATTTT
cdr3_aa: CASSSPVVGGNTIYF

cdr3_length: 14
d_call: TRBD1
j_call: TRBJ2-7
clone_size: many
v_call: TRBV4-2
cdr3_nt: TGTGCCAGCAGCCACGGGACAGGATCCTACGAGCAGTACTTC
cdr3_aa: CASSHGTGSYEQYF

cdr3_length: 17
d_call: NA
j_call: TRBJ2-1
clone_size: few
v_call: TRBV5-1
cdr3_nt: TGCGCCAGCAGCTTGCCTGCCGCGGGGATCTCCCCGCCTGAGCAGTTCTTC
cdr3_aa: CASSLPAAGISPPEQFF

cdr3_length: 13
d_call: TRBD2
j_call: TRBJ2-7
clone_size: NA
v_call: TRBV29-1
cdr3_nt: TGCAGCGCCCAACCTAGCGGGGGCTACGAGCAGTACTTC
cdr3_aa: CSAQPSGGYEQYF

cdr3_length: 14
d_call: NA
j_call: TRBJ2-5
clone_size: NA
v_call: TRBV4-2
cdr3_nt: TGTGCCAGCAGCCAAGTAAGGAGGGAAGAGACCCAGTACTTC
cdr3_aa: CASSQVRREETQYF

cdr3_length: 14
d_call: NA
j_call: TRBJ1-1
clone_size: NA
v_call: TRBV6-2/TRBV6-3
cdr3_nt: TGTGCCAGCAGTGATCCTCCGGTTTACACTGAAGCTTTCTTT
cdr3_aa: CASSDPPVYTEAFF

cdr3_length: 19
d_call: TRBD2
j_call: TRBJ2-1
clone_size: NA
v_call: TRBV20-1
cdr3_nt: TGCAGTGCTATAGCCCATAGATCATTTAGCGGGGGCCTTTACAATGAGCAGTTCTTC
cdr3_aa: CSAIAHRSFSGGLYNEQFF

cdr3_length: 15
d_call: NA
j_call: TRBJ2-7
clone_size: few
v_call: TRBV20-1
cdr3_nt: TGCAGTGCTAGAGATCGACGATCAGACCGCTACGAGCAGTACTTC
cdr3_aa: CSARDRRSDRYEQYF

cdr3_length: 13
d_call: NA
j_call: TRBJ2-7
clone_size: NA
v_call: TRBV29-1
cdr3_nt: TGCAGCGTTTTTGGGGGAGTTTTATACGAGCAGTACTTC
cdr3_aa: CSVFGGVLYEQYF

cdr3_length: 16
d_call: TRBD2
j_call: TRBJ2-3
clone_size: many
v_call: TRBV6-4
cdr3_nt: TGTGCCAGCAGTCCACTAGCGGGGGCAACCACAGATACGCAGTATTTT
cdr3_aa: CASSPLAGATTDTQYF

cdr3_length: 15
d_call: NA
j_call: TRBJ1-1
clone_size: few
v_call: TRBV24-1
cdr3_nt: TGTGCCACCAGTGATCCATTGGGGATGAACACTGAAGCTTTCTTT
cdr3_aa: CATSDPLGMNTEAFF

cdr3_length: 16
d_call: TRBD1
j_call: TRBJ2-3
clone_size: NA
v_call: TRBV27
cdr3_nt: TGTGCCAGCAGTTTTACAGGGGGCACCTGGGCAGATACGCAGTATTTT
cdr3_aa: CASSFTGGTWADTQYF

cdr3_length: 17
d_call: TRBD2
j_call: TRBJ2-7
clone_size: NA
v_call: TRBV12-3/TRBV12-4
cdr3_nt: TGTGCCAGCAGTTTTGGTCAGCGGGGGGGCCCCCCCTACGAGCAGTACTTC
cdr3_aa: CASSFGQRGGPPYEQYF

cdr3_length: 15
d_call: NA
j_call: TRBJ1-1
clone_size: NA
v_call: TRBV4-1
cdr3_nt: TGCGCCAGCAGCCAAGCTTGGGGGCTGGACACTGAAGCTTTCTTT
cdr3_aa: CASSQAWGLDTEAFF

cdr3_length: 16
d_call: TRBD2
j_call: TRBJ2-1
clone_size: few
v_call: TRBV5-1
cdr3_nt: TGCGCCAGCAGCGCAGGACTAGCGGGGCTGCACAATGAGCAGTTCTTC
cdr3_aa: CASSAGLAGLHNEQFF

cdr3_length: 13
d_call: NA
j_call: TRBJ2-1
clone_size: NA
v_call: TRBV3-1
cdr3_nt: TGTGCCAGCAGCCAAGATTGGAGGCTCGAGCAGTTCTTC
cdr3_aa: CASSQDWRLEQFF

cdr3_length: 15
d_call: NA
j_call: TRBJ1-6
clone_size: NA
v_call: TRBV20-1
cdr3_nt: TGCAGTGCTAGAGCGCTTGCCGGCTATAATTCACCCCTCCACTTT
cdr3_aa: CSARALAGYNSPLHF

cdr3_length: 13
d_call: NA
j_call: TRBJ1-2
clone_size: NA
v_call: TRBV20-1
cdr3_nt: TGCAGTGCTAGAGAGGTGGAGGGCTCTGGCTACACCTTC
cdr3_aa: CSAREVEGSGYTF

cdr3_length: 13
d_call: NA
j_call: TRBJ2-7
clone_size: many
v_call: TRBV12-3/TRBV12-4
cdr3_nt: TGTGCCAGCAGTTTTGGGGTCGGCTACGAGCAGTACTTC
cdr3_aa: CASSFGVGYEQYF

cdr3_length: 16
d_call: TRBD1
j_call: TRBJ1-1
clone_size: few
v_call: TRBV11-2
cdr3_nt: TGTGCCAGCAGCTCAAAGGACAGGGCTGTATACACTGAAGCTTTCTTT
cdr3_aa: CASSSKDRAVYTEAFF

cdr3_length: 15
d_call: TRBD1
j_call: TRBJ1-2
clone_size: NA
v_call: TRBV20-1
cdr3_nt: TGCAGTGCCAGAGGGACAGGGAGGTCGAACTATGGCTACACCTTC
cdr3_aa: CSARGTGRSNYGYTF

cdr3_length: 18
d_call: NA
j_call: TRBJ2-3
clone_size: NA
v_call: TRBV4-1
cdr3_nt: TGCGCCAGCAGCCAAGATATTCAGCCGGGACGGTACACAGATACGCAGTATTTT
cdr3_aa: CASSQDIQPGRYTDTQYF

cdr3_length: 15
d_call: NA
j_call: TRBJ1-4
clone_size: NA
v_call: TRBV18
cdr3_nt: TGTGCCAGCTCACCCACCGGGACCAGGGGTGAAAAACTGTTTTTT
cdr3_aa: CASSPTGTRGEKLFF

cdr3_length: 15
d_call: NA
j_call: TRBJ2-1
clone_size: NA
v_call: TRBV12-3/TRBV12-4
cdr3_nt: TGTGCCAGCAGCCCAGGGTTTGGCCCCTACAATGAGCAGTTCTTC
cdr3_aa: CASSPGFGPYNEQFF

cdr3_length: 12
d_call: NA
j_call: TRBJ1-6
clone_size: few
v_call: TRBV3-1
cdr3_nt: TGTGCCAGCAGCCAAGGGGAGTCACCCCTCCACTTT
cdr3_aa: CASSQGESPLHF

cdr3_length: 11
d_call: NA
j_call: TRBJ2-3
clone_size: few
v_call: TRBV29-1
cdr3_nt: TGCAGCGTTGTTGGCACAGATACGCAGTATTTT
cdr3_aa: CSVVGTDTQYF

cdr3_length: 15
d_call: TRBD1
j_call: TRBJ1-5
clone_size: few
v_call: TRBV6-1
cdr3_nt: TGTGCCAGCAGGTCCGGGACAGGAGGCAATCAGCCCCAGCATTTT
cdr3_aa: CASRSGTGGNQPQHF

cdr3_length: 15
d_call: TRBD2
j_call: TRBJ2-1
clone_size: once
v_call: TRBV12-3/TRBV12-4
cdr3_nt: TGTGCCAGCAGTTTAAGACTAGCGGGGGAGAGTGAGCAGTTCTTC
cdr3_aa: CASSLRLAGESEQFF

cdr3_length: 15
d_call: NA
j_call: TRBJ1-1
clone_size: NA
v_call: TRBV12-3/TRBV12-4
cdr3_nt: TGTGCCAGCAGTTTAGCGCTGGCAGGACCAAATGAAGCTTTCTTT
cdr3_aa: CASSLALAGPNEAFF

cdr3_length: 16
d_call: NA
j_call: TRBJ2-1
clone_size: few
v_call: TRBV19
cdr3_nt: TGTGCCAGTAGTATTTCAGGGACGACAACATACAATGAGCAGTTCTTC
cdr3_aa: CASSISGTTTYNEQFF

cdr3_length: 13
d_call: NA
j_call: TRBJ1-1
clone_size: NA
v_call: TRBV15
cdr3_nt: TGTGCCACCAGCTCTGGATGGCAGTCTGAAGCTTTCTTT
cdr3_aa: CATSSGWQSEAFF

cdr3_length: 12
d_call: NA
j_call: TRBJ2-7
clone_size: NA
v_call: TRBV10-3
cdr3_nt: TGTGCCATCCAGGGACAAACCTACGAGCAGTACTTC
cdr3_aa: CAIQGQTYEQYF

cdr3_length: 13
d_call: NA
j_call: TRBJ1-2
clone_size: few
v_call: TRBV20-1
cdr3_nt: TGCAGTGCTAAGGCCGGGGGGATCTATGGCTACACCTTC
cdr3_aa: CSAKAGGIYGYTF

cdr3_length: 15
d_call: TRBD1
j_call: TRBJ1-2
clone_size: once
v_call: TRBV4-1
cdr3_nt: TGCGCCAGCAGCCAAGTAGTGGGACAGGGCTATGGCTACACCTTC
cdr3_aa: CASSQVVGQGYGYTF

cdr3_length: 11
d_call: NA
j_call: TRBJ1-1
clone_size: few
v_call: TRBV19
cdr3_nt: TGTGCCAGCGAGAACCACAGGGAAGCTTTCTTT
cdr3_aa: CASENHREAFF

cdr3_length: 17
d_call: NA
j_call: TRBJ2-2
clone_size: NA
v_call: TRBV21-1
cdr3_nt: TGTGCCAGCAGCAAAGGGGAAAGACAGGAATCCACCGGGGAGCTGTTTTTT
cdr3_aa: CASSKGERQESTGELFF

cdr3_length: 12
d_call: NA
j_call: TRBJ2-2
clone_size: few
v_call: TRBV12-3/TRBV12-4
cdr3_nt: TGTGCCGGCCTTGAGGGGACCGGGGAGCTGTTTTTT
cdr3_aa: CAGLEGTGELFF

cdr3_length: 18
d_call: NA
j_call: TRBJ2-2
clone_size: NA
v_call: TRBV4-1
cdr3_nt: TGCGCCAGCAGCCAAGTTGACGTCCGACGGAGGAACACCGGGGAGCTGTTTTTT
cdr3_aa: CASSQVDVRRRNTGELFF

cdr3_length: 15
d_call: TRBD1
j_call: TRBJ2-3
clone_size: many
v_call: TRBV12-3/TRBV12-4
cdr3_nt: TGTGCCAGCAGTTTAAGGGGGCTCCCCACAGATACGCAGTATTTT
cdr3_aa: CASSLRGLPTDTQYF

cdr3_length: 13
d_call: TRBD2
j_call: TRBJ2-5
clone_size: few
v_call: TRBV29-1
cdr3_nt: TGCAGCGTTGCTAGCGGGGGTATGGAGACCCAGTACTTC
cdr3_aa: CSVASGGMETQYF

cdr3_length: 14
d_call: NA
j_call: TRBJ2-3
clone_size: NA
v_call: TRBV11-2
cdr3_nt: TGTGCCAGCAGCTTAGATCGGGGGCAACGTACGCAGTATTTT
cdr3_aa: CASSLDRGQRTQYF

cdr3_length: 16
d_call: TRBD1
j_call: TRBJ2-2
clone_size: many
v_call: TRBV12-3/TRBV12-4
cdr3_nt: TGTGCCAGCAGTCCTAGGGACAGAGGGAACACCGGGGAGCTGTTTTTT
cdr3_aa: CASSPRDRGNTGELFF

cdr3_length: 12
d_call: NA
j_call: TRBJ2-1
clone_size: NA
v_call: TRBV29-1
cdr3_nt: TGCAGCGTTGGCTCCCTTTACAATGAGCAGTTCTTC
cdr3_aa: CSVGSLYNEQFF

cdr3_length: 15
d_call: NA
j_call: TRBJ2-1
clone_size: NA
v_call: TRBV4-2
cdr3_nt: TGTGCCAGCAGCCAAGATGGCCCAGTTCGCAATGAGCAGTTCTTC
cdr3_aa: CASSQDGPVRNEQFF

cdr3_length: 15
d_call: NA
j_call: TRBJ2-5
clone_size: few
v_call: TRBV5-1
cdr3_nt: TGCGCCAGCAGCTTGGAATCGGGGCCCCAAGAGACCCAGTACTTC
cdr3_aa: CASSLESGPQETQYF